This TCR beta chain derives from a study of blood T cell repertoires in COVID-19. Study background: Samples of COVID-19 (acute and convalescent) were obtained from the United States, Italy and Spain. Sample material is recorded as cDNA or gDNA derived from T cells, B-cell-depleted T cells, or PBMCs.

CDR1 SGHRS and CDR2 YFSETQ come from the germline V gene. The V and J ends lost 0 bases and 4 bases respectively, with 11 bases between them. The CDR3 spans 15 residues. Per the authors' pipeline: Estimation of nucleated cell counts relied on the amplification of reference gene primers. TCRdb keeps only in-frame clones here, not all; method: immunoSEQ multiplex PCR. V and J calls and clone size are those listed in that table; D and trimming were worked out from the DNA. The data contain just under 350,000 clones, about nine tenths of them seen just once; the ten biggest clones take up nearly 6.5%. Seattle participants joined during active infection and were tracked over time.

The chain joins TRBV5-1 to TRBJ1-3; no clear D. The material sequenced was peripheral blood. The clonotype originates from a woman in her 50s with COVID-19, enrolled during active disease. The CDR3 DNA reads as TGCGCCAGCAGCTTGGGCCACGAGACAGGAAACACCATATATTTT. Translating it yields CASSLGHETGNTIYF.